One T cell receptor (beta chain) is described in this entry. What it binds is not known. Germline V CDR1 and CDR2: SGHTA, FQGNSA. The V and J ends lost 1 base and 0 bases respectively, with 17 bases between them. CDR3 length: 18 residues. Measured with immunoSEQ multiplex PCR; TCRdb has only the in-frame clones, and not every one. The sample includes tens of thousands of clones, around 89% of them seen just once. This entry is derived from a study of PD-L1 blockade in urothelial cancer. Across the whole study: In the patient group, about 85% of the roughly 29 were males with bladder-origin urothelial cancer. The study's findings and limits: For durable-benefit patients, tumor-associated blood clones expanded more at 3 weeks. Blood TCR clonality below the median before treatment was a predictor of better survival.

Time point reported: pretreatment peripheral blood. This sequence joins TRBV7-2 and TRBJ2-3, with D possibly being TRBD2 (5 bases). The clonotype comes from a man aged 55 to 69 with urothelial cancer. Material: PBMCs, obtained around atezolizumab (anti-PD-L1) treatment. CDR3 nucleotide sequence: TGTGCCAGCAGCTTAGTATCGCGGTTTCGGACTAGCACAGATACGCAGTATTTT. Its translation is CASSLVSRFRTSTDTQYF.